This TCR beta chain derives from a study of blood T cell repertoires in COVID-19. Study details: Samples taken during acute and convalescent COVID-19 were collected in the United States, Italy and Spain. PBMCs, B-cell-depleted T cells, or T cells were the source of the cDNA or gDNA that made up the material.

Germline-derived CDR1 and CDR2 are SGHNT and YYREEE (reference sequence). The germline V and J ends were trimmed by 10 bases and 2 bases, with 15 bases remaining between them. This CDR3 spans 13 amino acids. In the original analysis: It was from reference gene primer amplification that nucleated cell counts were estimated. TCRdb keeps only in-frame clones here, not all; method: immunoSEQ multiplex PCR. That table gives V, J and clone size, and the DNA gave D and trimming. The sample contains 120,000 or so clones, 70% to 75% of which appear only once. This TCR came from a man aged 55 to 70 with acute or convalescent COVID-19. Sequencing was carried out using peripheral blood. The chain couples TRBV5-4 to TRBJ1-2, with D tentatively TRBD1 (6 bases). The DNA for the CDR3 is TGTGCCCCGGGGGGCGAGGGGAACTATGGCTACACCTTC. This translates into CAPGGEGNYGYTF.